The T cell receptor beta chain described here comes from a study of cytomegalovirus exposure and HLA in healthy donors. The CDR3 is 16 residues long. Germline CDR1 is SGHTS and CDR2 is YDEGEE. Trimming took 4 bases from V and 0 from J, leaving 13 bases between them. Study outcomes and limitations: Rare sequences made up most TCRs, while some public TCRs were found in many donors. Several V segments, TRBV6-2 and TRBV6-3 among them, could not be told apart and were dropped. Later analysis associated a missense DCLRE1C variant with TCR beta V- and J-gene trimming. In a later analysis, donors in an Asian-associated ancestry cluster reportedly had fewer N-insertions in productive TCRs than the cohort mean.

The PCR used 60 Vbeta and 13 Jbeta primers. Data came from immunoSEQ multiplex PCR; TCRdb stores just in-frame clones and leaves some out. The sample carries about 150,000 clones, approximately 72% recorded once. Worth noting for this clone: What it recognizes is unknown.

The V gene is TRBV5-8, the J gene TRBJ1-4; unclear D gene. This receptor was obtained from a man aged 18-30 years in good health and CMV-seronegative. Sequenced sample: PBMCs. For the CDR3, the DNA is TGTGCCAGCAGCCAATCAAGACAATCAACTAATGAAAAACTGTTTTTT. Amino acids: CASSQSRQSTNEKLFF.